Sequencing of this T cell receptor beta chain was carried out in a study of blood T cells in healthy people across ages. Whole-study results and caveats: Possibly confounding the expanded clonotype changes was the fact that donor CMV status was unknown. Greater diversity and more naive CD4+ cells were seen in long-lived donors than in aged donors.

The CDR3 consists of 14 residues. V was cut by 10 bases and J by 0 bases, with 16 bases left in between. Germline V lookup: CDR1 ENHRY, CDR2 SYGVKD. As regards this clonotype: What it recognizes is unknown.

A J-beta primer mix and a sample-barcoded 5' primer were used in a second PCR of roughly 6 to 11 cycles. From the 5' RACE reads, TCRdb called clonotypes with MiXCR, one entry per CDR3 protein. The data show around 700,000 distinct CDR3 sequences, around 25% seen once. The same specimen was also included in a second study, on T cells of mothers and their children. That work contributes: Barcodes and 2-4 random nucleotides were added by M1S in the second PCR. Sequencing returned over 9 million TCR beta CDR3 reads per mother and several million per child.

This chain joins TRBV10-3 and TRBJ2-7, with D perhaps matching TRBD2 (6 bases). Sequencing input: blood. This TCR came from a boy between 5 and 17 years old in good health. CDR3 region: CARTIAESSYEQYF. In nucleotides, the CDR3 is TGTGCCAGAACAATAGCGGAGAGCTCCTACGAGCAGTACTTC.